This TCR beta chain was identified in a study of T-cell reconstitution after alpha-beta-depleted transplantation in children. Points from the study as a whole: Several hundred expanded graft clones reportedly gave rise to the alpha-beta T cells present about two months after transplant. T-cell counts and diversity at one year post-transplant came mainly from newly produced T cells. High day-60 TCRbeta diversity in some patients came from surviving recipient T cells and thymic progenitors.

The germline gives CDR1 DFQATT, CDR2 SNEGSKA (reference sequence). The V end was cut by 0 bases, the J end by 5 bases, with 19 bases between. CDR3 length: 16 residues. Molecular barcoding with unique molecular identifiers was used for the TCRbeta library. In TCRdb, the PCR reads were re-called with MiXCR into one record per CDR3 protein. The sample records approximately 500,000 distinct CDR3 sequences, roughly 27% being singletons. A word on this clonotype: The target antigen is unknown.

This specimen consisted of PBMCs, obtained before TCRalphabeta/CD19-depleted stem cell transplant. The chain uses TRBV20-1 and TRBJ1-1, with D unclear. The clonotype comes from a boy less than two years old with Wiskott-Aldrich syndrome, due to receive a stem cell transplant. The CDR3, as DNA: TGCAGTGCTAGAGATAGGCGCGAGGAAGGAGGGACTGAAGCTTTCTTT. Translation gives CSARDRREEGGTEAFF.